This T cell receptor (beta chain) was sequenced during a study of T cells in Graves' hyperthyroidism and ophthalmopathy. Researchers amplified the TCR beta CDR3 regions from RNA transcripts. When the TCR CDR3 underwent first-round RT-PCR, the HTBI primer set was used. One entry per CDR3 protein results from TCRdb running MiXCR on the multiplex PCR reads. The table lists a few hundred thousand distinct CDR3 sequences, 15% to 20% of them singletons. Findings and caveats of the study: Blood samples included most of the expanded thyroid clonotypes exceeding 0.001.

Individuals with ophthalmopathy presented a Clinical Activity Score of at least 3, a NOSPECS grade of at least 4 and a duration under 3 months. This clonotype was found many times. Its antigen is undetermined. Germline assignment: CDR1 LGHDT and CDR2 YNNKEL (reference sequence). The CDR3 contains 12 residues. V lost 4 bases, J lost 12 bases, and 15 bases lay in between. The specimen was blood. The rearrangement uses TRBV3-1 and TRBJ1-1; D is possibly TRBD1 (5 bases). The origin of this receptor is a man in his fifties with Graves' ophthalmopathy. DNA of the CDR3: TGTGCCAGCAGCCCCATGGGAAGGGGAACTTTCTTT. Its protein product is CASSPMGRGTFF.